A selection of T cell receptor beta chains follows, all from one sample in a study of T cell changes during pregnancy in multiple sclerosis. Libraries were prepared by immunoSEQ multiplex PCR; TCRdb keeps only in-frame clonotypes and omits some of them. The sample lists some 51,000 clones, about 93% occurring once. This sample comprised CD4+ T cells from peripheral blood mononuclear cells, obtained in the first trimester of pregnancy. The receptors were sampled from a female donor with multiple sclerosis, enrolled in a pregnancy study. The CDR3 runs from the conserved cysteine through the conserved F or W. Fields, in order: V gene, J gene, clone size, D gene, CDR3 DNA, CDR3 protein. The D gene is left open where the match is weak. Not every row has a clone size; where given, it reads once, few, many or a size class.

v_gene: TRBV2; j_gene: TRBJ1-1; abundance: NA; d_gene: TRBD1; CDR3nt: TGTGCCAGCAGTGAATCCGGGACAGGCGAAGCTTTCTTT; CDR3aa: CASSESGTGEAFF
v_gene: TRBV11-1; j_gene: TRBJ2-7; abundance: NA; d_gene: TRBD2; CDR3nt: TGTGCCAGCAGCTTAGCCGGCGGGGGGGATCCCTACGAGCAGTACTTC; CDR3aa: CASSLAGGGDPYEQYF
v_gene: TRBV5-1; j_gene: TRBJ2-3; abundance: NA; d_gene: NA; CDR3nt: TGCGCCAGCAGCTTTAATATCTTCACAGATACGCAGTATTTT; CDR3aa: CASSFNIFTDTQYF
v_gene: TRBV10-3; j_gene: TRBJ2-1; abundance: once; d_gene: TRBD1; CDR3nt: TGTGCCATCAGACCGGACAGGGGTACCAATGAGCAGTTCTTC; CDR3aa: CAIRPDRGTNEQFF
v_gene: TRBV5-6; j_gene: TRBJ1-4; abundance: NA; d_gene: NA; CDR3nt: TGTGCCAGCAGCTTGGCGGGGGGCGGGGAAGAAAAACTGTTTTTT; CDR3aa: CASSLAGGGEEKLFF
v_gene: TRBV6-1; j_gene: TRBJ2-5; abundance: NA; d_gene: TRBD1; CDR3nt: TGTGCCAGCAGTGACGAGCACGGACAGGGGACCGAAGAGACCCAGTACTTC; CDR3aa: CASSDEHGQGTEETQYF
v_gene: TRBV7-9; j_gene: TRBJ1-2; abundance: NA; d_gene: TRBD1; CDR3nt: TGTGCCAGCAGCTCCCGCAGGCGGGGACAGGACCAGAACTATGGCTACACCTTC; CDR3aa: CASSSRRRGQDQNYGYTF
v_gene: TRBV5-4; j_gene: TRBJ1-1; abundance: NA; d_gene: TRBD1; CDR3nt: TGTGCCAGCAGCTCCGGGACAGGGGTAAATGTCGCTGAAGCTTTCTTT; CDR3aa: CASSSGTGVNVAEAFF
v_gene: TRBV9; j_gene: TRBJ2-3; abundance: NA; d_gene: TRBD2; CDR3nt: TGTGCCAGCAGCGTAGTAGCGGGGGGGGTCCCAGATACGCAGTATTTT; CDR3aa: CASSVVAGGVPDTQYF
v_gene: TRBV12-5; j_gene: TRBJ1-3; abundance: once; d_gene: NA; CDR3nt: TGTGCTAGTGGTTTGGACAAACACTCTGGAAACACCATATATTTT; CDR3aa: CASGLDKHSGNTIYF
v_gene: TRBV28; j_gene: TRBJ1-4; abundance: NA; d_gene: TRBD1; CDR3nt: TGTGCCAGCAGTTTATGGGGAGGGACAGGGGTCGAAAAACTGTTTTTT; CDR3aa: CASSLWGGTGVEKLFF
v_gene: TRBV2; j_gene: TRBJ2-3; abundance: NA; d_gene: NA; CDR3nt: TGTGCCAGCATGCCCCACGGGGATACGCAGTATTTT; CDR3aa: CASMPHGDTQYF
v_gene: TRBV6-5; j_gene: TRBJ1-2; abundance: NA; d_gene: NA; CDR3nt: TGTGCCAGCACCCTTACCGGACAGTGGAACTATGGCTACACCTTC; CDR3aa: CASTLTGQWNYGYTF
v_gene: TRBV29-1; j_gene: TRBJ1-1; abundance: NA; d_gene: NA; CDR3nt: TGCAGCGGAACATGGGACACCCCTATGAACACTGAAGCTTTCTTT; CDR3aa: CSGTWDTPMNTEAFF
v_gene: TRBV13; j_gene: TRBJ2-2; abundance: NA; d_gene: NA; CDR3nt: TGTGCCAGCAGCTTAGCGGGGCGGGGCACCGGGGAGCTGTTTTTT; CDR3aa: CASSLAGRGTGELFF
v_gene: TRBV21-1; j_gene: TRBJ1-6; abundance: NA; d_gene: NA; CDR3nt: TGTGCCAGCAGCATGCCGGGACAGAAGAATTCACCCCTCCACTTT; CDR3aa: CASSMPGQKNSPLHF
v_gene: TRBV10-2; j_gene: TRBJ2-2; abundance: NA; d_gene: NA; CDR3nt: TGCGCCAGCAGTCCAGCGAACACCGGGGAGCTGTTTTTT; CDR3aa: CASSPANTGELFF
v_gene: TRBV9; j_gene: TRBJ2-1; abundance: NA; d_gene: NA; CDR3nt: TGTGCCAGCAGCGTCGACAGATGGTCGAACAATGAGCAGTTCTTC; CDR3aa: CASSVDRWSNNEQFF
v_gene: TRBV5-1; j_gene: TRBJ2-1; abundance: NA; d_gene: NA; CDR3nt: TGCGCCAGCAGCACCGGAGGTGGCGGACCCTCCTACAATGAGCAGTTCTTC; CDR3aa: CASSTGGGGPSYNEQFF
v_gene: TRBV9; j_gene: TRBJ1-5; abundance: NA; d_gene: NA; CDR3nt: TGTGCCAGCAGCGTAGGTCCAGGGATGTATCAGCCCCAGCATTTT; CDR3aa: CASSVGPGMYQPQHF
v_gene: TRBV29-1; j_gene: TRBJ2-1; abundance: NA; d_gene: NA; CDR3nt: TGCAGCGTTGACCCAGCGGTGGTGGGCAATGAGCAGTTCTTC; CDR3aa: CSVDPAVVGNEQFF
v_gene: TRBV5-4; j_gene: TRBJ1-1; abundance: NA; d_gene: TRBD1; CDR3nt: TGTGCCAGCAGCTTGGCCAGGGGGGACACTGAAGCTTTCTTT; CDR3aa: CASSLARGDTEAFF
v_gene: TRBV25-1; j_gene: TRBJ1-3; abundance: NA; d_gene: NA; CDR3nt: TGTGCCAGCAGTGCGAACCCGGAGGGGGGAAACACCATATATTTT; CDR3aa: CASSANPEGGNTIYF
v_gene: TRBV9; j_gene: TRBJ2-6; abundance: NA; d_gene: NA; CDR3nt: TGTGCCAGCAGCGTAGCCGGGTCTGGGGCCAACGTCCTGACTTTC; CDR3aa: CASSVAGSGANVLTF
v_gene: TRBV12-5; j_gene: TRBJ1-2; abundance: NA; d_gene: NA; CDR3nt: TGTGCTATAGGCCGGGGAATTAACTATGGCTACACCTTC; CDR3aa: CAIGRGINYGYTF
v_gene: TRBV7-2; j_gene: TRBJ1-2; abundance: NA; d_gene: NA; CDR3nt: TGTGCCAGCAGCCCCTGGGAGGGGTATGGCTACACCTTC; CDR3aa: CASSPWEGYGYTF
v_gene: TRBV7-8; j_gene: TRBJ2-5; abundance: NA; d_gene: NA; CDR3nt: TGTGCCAGCAGCTCGCGCCGGCTGACAGATTCGGAGACCCAGTACTTC; CDR3aa: CASSSRRLTDSETQYF
v_gene: TRBV19; j_gene: TRBJ1-6; abundance: once; d_gene: NA; CDR3nt: TGTGCCAGTAGGCGGGACTCTTATAATTCACCCCTCCACTTT; CDR3aa: CASRRDSYNSPLHF
v_gene: TRBV12-5; j_gene: TRBJ1-2; abundance: once; d_gene: NA; CDR3nt: TGTGCTAGTGGTTTGGTACTATCGGGGGGCGCAGACTATGGCTACACCTTC; CDR3aa: CASGLVLSGGADYGYTF
v_gene: TRBV15; j_gene: TRBJ1-1; abundance: NA; d_gene: NA; CDR3nt: TGTGCCACCAGCCGGACAGAGATGAACACTGAAGCTTTCTTT; CDR3aa: CATSRTEMNTEAFF
v_gene: TRBV2; j_gene: TRBJ1-3; abundance: NA; d_gene: NA; CDR3nt: TGTGCCAGCAGCGCCGGCGGGGGATGGGGAAACACCATATATTTT; CDR3aa: CASSAGGGWGNTIYF
v_gene: TRBV6-5; j_gene: TRBJ2-7; abundance: once; d_gene: NA; CDR3nt: TGTGCCAGCAGTTACTCTATGGCGTGGGCTTACGAGCAGTACTTC; CDR3aa: CASSYSMAWAYEQYF
v_gene: TRBV6-6; j_gene: TRBJ1-5; abundance: NA; d_gene: NA; CDR3nt: TGTGCCAGCAGGGGATCGTCGCAGGGCGTTGTTGAGCCCCAGCATTTT; CDR3aa: CASRGSSQGVVEPQHF
v_gene: TRBV10-1; j_gene: TRBJ1-5; abundance: NA; d_gene: NA; CDR3nt: TGCGCCAGCAGTGCCGGGGGGGGCAATCAGCCCCAGCATTTT; CDR3aa: CASSAGGGNQPQHF
v_gene: TRBV19; j_gene: TRBJ2-7; abundance: NA; d_gene: NA; CDR3nt: TGTGCCAGTAGTATAGTAAGCGGGTCGATCTACGAGCAGTACTTC; CDR3aa: CASSIVSGSIYEQYF
v_gene: TRBV6-1; j_gene: TRBJ2-3; abundance: NA; d_gene: TRBD2; CDR3nt: TGTGCCAGCAGTGCGGGACTATTGGCCCCCGGAGGGGCAGATACGCAGTATTTT; CDR3aa: CASSAGLLAPGGADTQYF
v_gene: TRBV27; j_gene: TRBJ1-2; abundance: NA; d_gene: TRBD1; CDR3nt: TGTGCCAGCAGTTTCGACAGGGGTGGTGGCTACACCTTC; CDR3aa: CASSFDRGGGYTF
v_gene: TRBV5-4; j_gene: TRBJ2-7; abundance: NA; d_gene: TRBD2; CDR3nt: TGTGCCAGCAGCCCCGGACTAGCGGGGGGCTTCTCCTACGAGCAGTACTTC; CDR3aa: CASSPGLAGGFSYEQYF
v_gene: TRBV7-2; j_gene: TRBJ1-3; abundance: NA; d_gene: TRBD1; CDR3nt: TGTGCCAGCATCAAACAGGGGGCCAACTCTGGAAACACCATATATTTT; CDR3aa: CASIKQGANSGNTIYF
v_gene: TRBV19; j_gene: TRBJ1-2; abundance: NA; d_gene: TRBD1; CDR3nt: TGTGCCAGTAGTCACACAGGGGAAGCTAACTATGGCTACACCTTC; CDR3aa: CASSHTGEANYGYTF
v_gene: TRBV25-1; j_gene: TRBJ1-3; abundance: once; d_gene: NA; CDR3nt: TGTGCCAGCAGTCTATGGTCTGGAAACACCATATATTTT; CDR3aa: CASSLWSGNTIYF